This T cell receptor beta chain was sequenced for a study of tumor-infiltrating lymphocytes in glioblastoma multiforme. Study conclusions and caveats: T cells were not sorted into functional subsets. Unequal TCR RNA per T cell might skew measured clone sizes.

To note about this clonotype: What it binds is unknown. The junction and the germline gene differ at one end; a read error may be behind it.

TCR beta libraries were built from RNA through three nested multiplex PCR rounds using modified ARM-PCR. A C-beta primer primed TCRB cDNA from roughly 0.5 ug RNA. Using its own MiXCR run on the multiplex PCR reads, TCRdb lists one record per CDR3 protein. This sample has under 15,000 distinct CDR3 sequences, with roughly 64% found just once. The source material was brain tumor tissue. The receptor's source is a male donor with glioblastoma.

CDR3: CVSSQTGTDSYEQYF. The DNA for the CDR3 is TGTGTCAGCAGCCAGACCGGGACGGATTCCTACGAGCAGTACTTC. The genes are TRBV6-2 or TRBV6-3 and TRBJ2-7; D is possibly TRBD1 or TRBD2 (5 bases each). Per the germline V gene, CDR1 is MNHEY and CDR2 is SVGEGT. The CDR3 contains 15 residues.